These 30 T cell receptor beta chains were sequenced from one sample in a study of early T cells in non-severe SARS-CoV-2 infection (dated by TCRdb to the early 2020s). Library method: 5' RACE. TCRdb records NextSeq 500 as the sequencer. TCRdb reprocessed the public reads (quality trimming at Q25 with fastp, clone calling with MiXCR) and kept in-frame beta chains. Rows with a matching CDR3 protein are joined into one entry that keeps the most common DNA and genes. The sample data list approximately 57,000 distinct CDR3 sequences, and 12% of these were observed just once. Less than 1.5% of the sample rests with the top ten. The specimen sequenced was whole blood. Every receptor here comes from an adult who was a healthcare worker with PCR-confirmed SARS-CoV-2 infection or an uninfected control (not recorded which).

This clonotype was detected only a few times. J is TRBJ2-2 and V is TRBV7-9; a weak D match, TRBD1 (5 bases). Germline V gives CDR1 SEHNR, CDR2 FQNEAQ (reference sequence). The CDR3 contains 12 residues. Trimming removed 9 bases at V and 3 bases at J, with 8 bases between. For the CDR3, the DNA is TGTGCCAGTGACAGTTACACCGGGGAGCTGTTTTTT. It is translated as CASDSYTGELFF.

This clonotype was seen more than once but under ten times. The chain has TRBV7-8 and TRBJ2-2, with D tentatively TRBD1 (6 bases). CDR3 size: 16 residues. V lost 6 bases, J lost 0 bases, and 14 bases lay in between. Germline values: CDR1 SGHVS, CDR2 FQNEAQ. CDR3 bases: TGTGCCAGCAGACTAATGGGGGCGTCGAACACCGGGGAGCTGTTTTTT. This gives the protein CASRLMGASNTGELFF.

This clonotype was counted at least ten times. The chain combines TRBV6-1 with TRBJ2-3, with D possibly being TRBD2 (7 bases). V was cut by 7 bases and J by 0 bases, with 14 bases left in between. This CDR3 has 15 amino acids. Germline values: CDR1 MNHNS, CDR2 SASEGT. CDR3 residues: CASNGGGASTDTQYF. The CDR3 bases are TGTGCCAGCAATGGAGGGGGGGCCAGCACAGATACGCAGTATTTT.

The chain is built from TRBV3-1 and TRBJ2-7; 8 bases fit TRBD2. Germline CDR1 and CDR2: LGHDT and YNNKEL (reference sequence). The CDR3 has 14 residues. The ends lost 2 bases at V and 4 bases at J; junction bases unmatched: 4. The CDR3 reads CASSQLSGDYEQYF. The DNA of the CDR3 is TGTGCCAGCAGCCAACTTAGCGGGGATTACGAGCAGTACTTC.

The chain links TRBV2 to TRBJ2-3; 8 positions agree with TRBD1. CDR1 SNHLY and CDR2 FYNNEI come from the germline V gene. The CDR3 consists of 16 residues. Trimming at V came to 3 bases and at J to 2 bases, leaving 7 bases not matched to a gene. In DNA, the CDR3 is TGTGCCAGCAGTGACAGGGGGCCAACCACCACAGATACGCAGTATTTT. Translation gives CASSDRGPTTTDTQYF.

This clonotype was counted ten times or more. For the CDR3, the DNA is TGCAGTGCTAGACCCCAAGGGGTCAATCAGCCCCAGCATTTT. Translation: CSARPQGVNQPQHF. This sequence joins TRBV20-1 and TRBJ1-5, with D possibly being TRBD1 (5 bases). There are 14 residues in the CDR3. Trimming removed 2 bases at V and 3 bases at J, with 11 bases between. Per the germline V gene, CDR1 is DFQATT and CDR2 is SNEGSKA (reference sequence).

This sequence joins TRBV7-9 and TRBJ2-7, with 10 bases lining up with TRBD1. The CDR3 has 14 amino acids. Germline CDR1 is SEHNR and CDR2 is FQNEAQ (reference sequence). J was trimmed by 7 bases and V by 6 bases; bases with no gene match: 9. CDR3 sequence reads: CASRPGQGTREQYF. The CDR3 nucleotides read TGTGCCAGCAGGCCGGGACAGGGGACTAGAGAGCAGTACTTC.

This clonotype was picked up many times. V and J are TRBV6-2 or TRBV6-3 and TRBJ2-5; TRBD1 aligns across 9 bases. J gave up 4 bases and V 6 bases, and 6 bases lay outside the gene matches. Germline V gene data show CDR1 as MNHEY and CDR2 as SVGEGT. The CDR3 runs to 14 residues. CDR3: CASSPTGGGETQYF. The CDR3 DNA is TGTGCCAGCAGCCCGACAGGGGGAGGAGAGACCCAGTACTTC.

This clonotype came up many times. The chain is built from TRBV11-3 and TRBJ2-3, with 12 bases that match TRBD2. The trim removed 1 base at V and 4 bases at J, leaving 6 bases unmatched. Germline loops: CDR1 SGHNT, CDR2 YENEEA. The CDR3 totals 17 residues. CDR3 residues: CASSLGATSGGSDTQYF. The CDR3 coding sequence is TGTGCCAGCAGCTTAGGAGCGACTAGCGGGGGATCAGATACGCAGTATTTT.

There are a few counts of this clonotype. This sequence joins TRBV5-6 and TRBJ1-1; D unresolved. From germline, CDR1 is SGHDT and CDR2 YYEEEE. There are 17 residues in the CDR3. Between the trimmed V and J ends, which lost 1 base and 3 bases, there was a span of 19 bases. The CDR3 loop is CASSLKYPSPEDTEAFF. The CDR3 DNA follows: TGTGCCAGCAGCTTGAAGTATCCCTCACCAGAGGACACTGAAGCTTTCTTT.

This clonotype was recorded a few times. The chain uses TRBV27 and TRBJ2-3, with TRBD1 as a possible D gene (6 bases). CDR1 and CDR2 (germline): MNHEY, SMNVEV (reference sequence). V lost 5 bases to trimming and J lost 1 base, with 19 bases between them. There are 17 residues in the CDR3. The DNA of the CDR3 is TGTGCCAGCAGTCCGCCAAGACAGGTGAGGGGCACAGATACGCAGTATTTT. It translates to CASSPPRQVRGTDTQYF.

This clonotype appeared many times. This chain joins TRBV20-1 and TRBJ1-5; 7 nucleotides align to TRBD1. V lost 3 bases, J lost 4 bases, and 12 bases stayed unmatched. This CDR3 spans 16 amino acids. The germline CDR1 and CDR2 sequences are DFQATT and SNEGSKA (reference sequence). The DNA of the CDR3 is TGCAGTGCTAGTAAAGTGGGGACAGAGATTAATCAGCCCCAGCATTTT. Encoded protein: CSASKVGTEINQPQHF.

This clonotype was detected only a few times. This chain links TRBV20-1 with TRBJ2-1; 9 bases agree with TRBD2. V trimming: 6 bases; J trimming: 6 bases; junction bases outside the gene matches: 12. Germline-derived CDR1 and CDR2 are DFQATT and SNEGSKA (reference sequence). This CDR3 is built from 15 residues. The CDR3 DNA reads as TGCAGTGCGGAACCTGCGCGGGGGGGCTCCAATGAGCAGTTCTTC. This codes for CSAEPARGGSNEQFF.

This clonotype turned up a few times. V is TRBV11-2 and J is TRBJ2-7; perhaps TRBD1 as D (6 bases). This CDR3 region has 12 residues. The V and J ends lost 9 bases and 2 bases respectively, with 11 bases between them. Germline V gives CDR1 SGHAT, CDR2 FQNNGV. CDR3 bases: TGTGCCAGTACAGGGATTGCCTACGAGCAGTACTTC. It encodes CASTGIAYEQYF. Full variable domain (remainder filled in from reference TRBV11-2 and TRBJ2-7): EAGVAQSPRYKIIEKRQSVAFWCNPISGHATLYWYQQILGQGPKLLIQFQNNGVVDDSQLPKDRFSAERLKGVDSTLKIQPAKLEDSAVYLCASTGIAYEQYFGPGTRLTVT.

At least ten counts were recorded for this clonotype. This chain links TRBV14 with TRBJ1-2; TRBD1 agrees at 7 bases. In germline, CDR1 is SGHDN, CDR2 FVKESK. V lost 2 bases, J lost 1 base, and 4 bases stayed unmatched. The CDR3 is made up of 15 amino acids. The CDR3 sequence is CASSQMGQLNYGYTF. CDR3 nucleotides: TGTGCCAGCAGCCAAATGGGACAGCTTAACTATGGCTACACCTTC.

This clonotype was found many times. The chain employs TRBV6-2 or TRBV6-3 and TRBJ1-5; the match to TRBD1 covers 7 bases. The V and J ends lost 2 bases and 2 bases, in that order; junction bases with no gene match: 9. Germline V gives CDR1 MNHEY, CDR2 SVGEGT. This CDR3 spans 17 amino acids. The CDR3 spells CASSYGRQGRGNQPQHF. The CDR3 coding sequence is TGTGCCAGCAGTTACGGGAGACAGGGAAGGGGCAATCAGCCCCAGCATTTT.

This clonotype was picked up a small number of times. The chain carries TRBV29-1 and TRBJ2-7; the D gene is possibly TRBD1 (5 bases). This CDR3 region has 15 residues. V was trimmed by 6 bases and J by 6 bases, leaving 24 bases between them. Germline CDR1 and CDR2: SQVTM and ANQGSEA. This CDR3 is CSVRFVTGASGEQYF. As DNA, the CDR3 is TGCAGCGTCCGATTCGTAACAGGAGCCTCTGGCGAGCAGTACTTC.

This clonotype was picked up a small number of times. The rearrangement joins TRBV5-1 to TRBJ1-1; the match to TRBD1 covers 7 bases. CDR3 length: 17 residues. J gave up 4 bases and V 0 bases, and 12 bases lay outside the gene matches. Germline V gene lookup returns CDR1 SGHRS and CDR2 YFSETQ. The CDR3 DNA reads as TGCGCCAGCAGCTTGGGGGCCTTGACAGGGTTTGGCACTGAAGCTTTCTTT. Amino acid sequence: CASSLGALTGFGTEAFF.

V is TRBV3-1 and J is TRBJ2-3; D gene ambiguous. Germline loops: CDR1 LGHDT, CDR2 YNNKEL (reference sequence). The V and J ends lost 0 bases and 2 bases respectively, with 12 bases between them. The CDR3 length is 16 residues. The CDR3 bases are TGTGCCAGCAGCCAAGAGTCAGAGGCGTCCACAGATACGCAGTATTTT. This translates into CASSQESEASTDTQYF.

This clonotype was counted many times. The chain employs TRBV4-2 and TRBJ1-6; D is possibly TRBD1 (6 bases). CDR1 is LGHNA and CDR2 is YNFKEQ in the germline V gene. The CDR3 is 17 residues long. Deletions cut 2 bases from V and 7 bases from J, with 18 bases between. The CDR3 coding sequence is TGTGCCAGCAGCCAACTTGGCGGGGGCATAACCAATTCACCCCTCCACTTT. It encodes CASSQLGGGITNSPLHF.

The chain couples TRBV4-3 to TRBJ2-7, with 7 bases matching TRBD1. V dropped 1 base and J dropped 4; count of bases not matched to a gene: 4. The CDR3 is 14 residues long. The germline V gene has CDR1 LGHNA and CDR2 YSLEER. CDR3 region: CASSQGAGGYEQYF. CDR3 sequence (DNA): TGCGCCAGCAGCCAAGGTGCAGGGGGTTACGAGCAGTACTTC.

This clonotype came up many times. The J gene is TRBJ2-2, the V gene TRBV5-1, with 9 positions matching TRBD1. V trimming: 0 bases; J trimming: 2 bases; junction bases outside the gene matches: 2. CDR1 is SGHRS and CDR2 is YFSETQ in the germline V gene. The CDR3 length is 16 residues. The CDR3 DNA reads as TGCGCCAGCAGCTTGGGAACAGGGGGCAACACCGGGGAGCTGTTTTTT. Its translation is CASSLGTGGNTGELFF.

The genes are TRBV5-8 and TRBJ1-2, with D possibly being TRBD1 (6 bases). CDR1 and CDR2 from the germline V gene are SGHTS and YDEGEE. V gave up 2 bases and J gave up 6 bases, with 17 bases separating them. The CDR3 is 15 residues long. CDR3 residues: CASSFSGGSRHGYTF. CDR3 nucleotide sequence: TGTGCCAGCAGCTTCTCCGGGGGCAGCAGACATGGCTACACCTTC.

This chain links TRBV20-1 with TRBJ1-2, with 8 bases matching TRBD1. Per germline, CDR1 DFQATT and CDR2 SNEGSKA (reference sequence). The CDR3 length is 14 residues. Trimming took 5 bases from V and 3 from J; bases not matched to a gene: 8. The CDR3 DNA sequence: TGCAGTGCTGCTCAGGGGGCTTGGGACTATGGCTACACCTTC. Protein product: CSAAQGAWDYGYTF.

Sample share makes this clonotype medium-sized. The CDR3 DNA sequence: TGTGCCAGCAGTCCACAACTCGCCTCGGGGTCGCGTGGGGCTTTCTTT. As protein: CASSPQLASGSRGAFF. The chain is built from TRBV14 and TRBJ1-1, with D uncertain. V lost 6 bases and J 11 bases, leaving 28 bases between the germline ends. CDR3 size: 16 residues. Germline CDR1 and CDR2: SGHDN and FVKESK.

This clonotype showed up just a few times. V and J are TRBV5-1 and TRBJ1-1; a weak D match, TRBD1 (5 bases). Germline CDR1 and CDR2: SGHRS and YFSETQ. CDR3 length: 16 residues. The ends were cut back, 4 bases at V and 4 bases at J, with 20 bases in the middle. As DNA, the CDR3 is TGCGCCAGCAGCCCGAGCCGAGGGACCGGCAGCACTGAAGCTTTCTTT. Its translation is CASSPSRGTGSTEAFF.

The CDR3 DNA is TGTGCCAGCAGCTTGGAGAGACAGGGGTCACAATACTTC. Protein: CASSLERQGSQYF. The chain is built from TRBV5-6 and TRBJ2-7; TRBD1 matches 8 bases. Germline values: CDR1 SGHDT, CDR2 YYEEEE. The J segment lost 13 bases and the V segment lost 0 bases, leaving 9 bases of the junction unmatched. The CDR3 is made up of 13 amino acids.

This clonotype was seen a few times. The chain joins TRBV4-3 to TRBJ1-6; maybe TRBD1 (5 bases). Germline CDR1 is LGHNA and CDR2 is YSLEER. The CDR3 sequence is 13 residues long. The ends were cut back, 1 base at V and 11 bases at J, with 9 bases in the middle. The CDR3 nucleotides read TGCGCCAGCAGCCAAGGAGGGACCGCACCCCTCCACTTT. This codes for CASSQGGTAPLHF.

In this sample, this clonotype turned up a few times. The CDR3 region has the DNA TGTGCCAGCAGCCAGAGCGGGGGTCGCTCCTACGAGCAGTACTTC. Amino acids: CASSQSGGRSYEQYF. This chain uses TRBV14 with TRBJ2-7, with 8 bases that match TRBD2. Germline V gene sequence: CDR1 SGHDN, CDR2 FVKESK. V trimming: 3 bases; J trimming: 0 bases; junction bases outside the gene matches: 4. The CDR3 loop spans 15 amino acids.

This rearrangement joins TRBV15 to TRBJ2-7; TRBD1 agrees at 7 bases. V lost 1 base to trimming and J lost 4 bases; unmatched junction nucleotides: 4. This CDR3 region has 14 residues. Germline CDR1 is LNHNV and CDR2 is YYDKDF (reference sequence). CDR3 in amino acids: CATSRAGGMYEQYF. Written as DNA, the CDR3 is TGTGCCACCAGCAGAGCAGGGGGTATGTACGAGCAGTACTTC.